What follows are 20 T cell receptor beta chains derived from one specimen sequenced in a study of Tregs in tolerant kidney transplant recipients. Libraries were prepared by immunoSEQ multiplex PCR; TCRdb keeps only in-frame clonotypes and omits some of them. The sample carries tens of thousands of clones, around 94% recorded once. The sequencing sample was made of CD8+ T cells from blood. Every receptor here comes from a human donor in good health.

This chain uses TRBV9 with TRBJ1-1; 9 bases line up with TRBD1. CDR1 SGDLS and CDR2 YYNGEE come from the germline V gene. This CDR3 spans 16 amino acids. The V and J ends lost 0 bases and 1 base, in that order; junction bases with no gene match: 4. CDR3 amino acids: CASSVGGQGRNTEAFF. In DNA, the CDR3 is TGTGCCAGCAGCGTAGGAGGACAGGGGAGGAACACTGAAGCTTTCTTT.

The chain is built from TRBV4-1 and TRBJ2-7, with no clear D. Deletions cut 0 bases from V and 3 bases from J, with 12 bases between. This CDR3 is 15 amino acids long. Germline assignment: CDR1 MGHRA and CDR2 YSYEKL. The CDR3 region is CASSQDVAPGYEQYF. In nucleotides, the CDR3 is TGCGCCAGCAGCCAAGATGTTGCCCCGGGCTACGAGCAGTACTTC.

The chain recombines TRBV12-5 with TRBJ2-1; D not resolved. With 7 bases removed from V and 6 bases from J, the gap between germline ends came to 7 bases. The CDR3 covers 11 residues. The germline CDR1 and CDR2 sequences are LGHNT and FRNRAP. In nucleotides, the CDR3 is TGTGCTAGTGCCCTGAGCAATGAGCAGTTCTTC. It codes for CASALSNEQFF.

This chain connects TRBV25-1 to TRBJ2-2; 7 bases map to TRBD1. V was clipped by 3 bases and J by 12 bases; unmatched bases: 7. Germline CDR1 is MGHDK and CDR2 is SYGVNS. The length of the CDR3 is 13 residues. CDR3 amino acids: CASSEFRGLKLFF. DNA for the CDR3: TGTGCCAGCAGTGAGTTCAGGGGGTTGAAGCTGTTTTTT.

The DNA of the CDR3 is TGTGCCAGCAGCTTCCGGGACTATGGGGATGAGCAGTTCTTC. Its protein is CASSFRDYGDEQFF. The rearrangement links TRBV11-3 to TRBJ2-1, with TRBD2 matching over 7 bases. The CDR3 extends over 14 amino acids. The ends lost 3 bases at V and 8 bases at J; junction bases unmatched: 7. Germline V gene sequence: CDR1 SGHNT, CDR2 YENEEA. Using reference TRBV11-3 and TRBJ2-1 for the parts outside the CDR3, the full variable domain is EAGVVQSPRYKIIEKKQPVAFWCNPISGHNTLYWYLQNLGQGPELLIRYENEEAVDDSQLPKDRFSAERLKGVDSTLKIQPAELGDSAVYLCASSFRDYGDEQFFGPGTRLTVL.

CDR3 amino acids: CASSVRGEQYF. The DNA for the CDR3 is TGTGCCAGCAGTGTCCGGGGCGAGCAGTACTTC. This sequence joins TRBV25-1 and TRBJ2-7; TRBD2 is a possible D gene (5 bases). This CDR3 is 11 amino acids long. Trimming took off 4 bases at V and 6 bases at J, with 7 bases between the two ends. The V gene's germline CDR1 is MGHDK and CDR2 SYGVNS.

The chain joins TRBV7-6 to TRBJ1-1, with D perhaps TRBD1 (5 bases). V was cut by 5 bases and J by 3 bases, with 13 bases left in between. CDR3 length: 14 residues. Germline assignment: CDR1 SGHVS and CDR2 FNYEAQ. CDR3 nucleotide sequence: TGTGCCAGCAGCCCCGTTGAGACAGACACTGAAGCTTTCTTT. This gives the protein CASSPVETDTEAFF.

This clone appeared once. The CDR3 coding sequence is TGTGCCAGCAGTAGGGGCAGGTTTAGAAATGAGCAGTTCTTC. Encoded protein: CASSRGRFRNEQFF. The chain combines TRBV25-1 with TRBJ2-1; D might be TRBD1 (5 bases). Germline V gene lookup returns CDR1 MGHDK and CDR2 SYGVNS. The CDR3 is 14 amino acids. Trimming shortened V by 5 bases and J by 7 bases, and 15 bases separated the two germline ends.

This clone was seen a few times. The chain is built from TRBV10-1 and TRBJ2-7, with a tentative D call TRBD2 (5 bases). CDR1 is WNHNN, CDR2 SYGVQD, per germline (reference sequence). V was clipped by 4 bases and J by 6 bases, with 10 bases between them. The CDR3 contains 12 residues. This CDR3 reads CASSGLGVEQYF. CDR3 DNA: TGCGCCAGCAGTGGGCTCGGGGTCGAGCAGTACTTC.

A remark on this clone: One junction end disagrees with the germline gene, perhaps due to a read error. CDR3 sequence reads: CASSLYLQGADEQFF. In DNA, the CDR3 is TGTGCTAGCAGCTTATATCTCCAGGGGGCCGATGAGCAGTTCTTC. The rearrangement links TRBV7-7 to TRBJ2-1, with TRBD1 matching over 8 bases. The CDR3 consists of 15 residues. The germline gives CDR1 SSHAT, CDR2 FNYEAQ (reference sequence).

The chain couples TRBV9 to TRBJ1-2, with TRBD1 matching over 9 bases. The germline V gene has CDR1 SGDLS and CDR2 YYNGEE. J gave up 6 bases and V 0 bases, and 0 bases lay outside the gene matches. This CDR3 is built from 13 residues. CDR3 in DNA: TGTGCCAGCAGCGTAGGGACAGGGGATGGCTACACCTTC. Its translation: CASSVGTGDGYTF. Using reference TRBV9 and TRBJ1-2 for the parts outside the CDR3, the full variable domain is DSGVTQTPKHLITATGQRVTLRCSPRSGDLSVYWYQQSLDQGLQFLIQYYNGEERAKGNILERFSAQQFPDLHSELNLSSLELGDSALYFCASSVGTGDGYTFGSGTRLTVV.

The chain joins TRBV27 to TRBJ2-7; the D gene could be TRBD1 or TRBD2 (5 bases each). The CDR3 extends over 14 amino acids. The germline V gene encodes CDR1 MNHEY and CDR2 SMNVEV (reference sequence). With 1 base removed from V and 2 bases from J, the gap between germline ends came to 9 bases. CDR3 amino acids: CASSLLGPPYEQYF. In nucleotides, the CDR3 is TGTGCCAGCAGTTTATTGGGACCTCCCTACGAGCAGTACTTC.

This chain joins TRBV6-5 and TRBJ1-5; D is unresolved. The CDR3 consists of 14 residues. Per germline, CDR1 MNHEY and CDR2 SVGAGI. V gave up 5 bases and J gave up 4 bases, with 12 bases separating them. The chain's CDR3 is CASSLLAGNQPQHF. CDR3 sequence (DNA): TGTGCCAGCAGTCTCCTCGCGGGAAATCAGCCCCAGCATTTT.

In this sample, this clone turned up a few times. The chain's CDR3 is CASSVGGVNQPQHF. The CDR3 bases are TGTGCCAGCAGTGTCGGGGGGGTCAATCAGCCCCAGCATTTT. V gene TRBV27 combines with J gene TRBJ1-5; D may be TRBD1 (5 bases). The CDR3 spans 14 residues. Trimming took off 5 bases at V and 3 bases at J, with 11 bases between the two ends. Germline V gene data show CDR1 as MNHEY and CDR2 as SMNVEV (reference sequence).

This clone appeared a single time. The CDR3 is CASSGGSGAYTQYF. Written as DNA, the CDR3 is TGTGCCAGCTCTGGCGGTAGCGGTGCATATACGCAGTATTTT. The chain employs TRBV27 and TRBJ2-3, with D maybe TRBD2 (6 bases). Deletions cut 8 bases from V and 7 bases from J, with 19 bases between. The CDR3 is 14 amino acids. Per germline, CDR1 MNHEY and CDR2 SMNVEV (reference sequence).

V is TRBV5-4 and J is TRBJ2-7; unclear D gene. The CDR3 has 14 amino acids. Germline CDR1 reads SGHNT; CDR2 reads YYREEE (reference sequence). V lost 2 bases, J lost 0 bases, and 9 bases lay in between. The DNA for the CDR3 is TGTGCCAGCAGCTTACGGGCAGGCTCCTACGAGCAGTACTTC. Protein sequence: CASSLRAGSYEQYF. The entire variable domain, with the rest obtained from reference TRBV5-4 and TRBJ2-7, is as follows: ETGVTQSPTHLIKTRGQQVTLRCSSQSGHNTVSWYQQALGQGPQFIFQYYREEENGRGNFPPRFSGLQFPNYSSELNVNALELDDSALYLCASSLRAGSYEQYFGPGTRLTVT.

J is TRBJ1-2 and V is TRBV7-9; D is unclear. The CDR3 sequence is 12 residues long. V lost 2 bases and J lost 12, with 13 bases in between. Germline V gene lookup returns CDR1 SEHNR and CDR2 FQNEAQ (reference sequence). Here the CDR3 reads CASSLLGGPHTF. CDR3 DNA: TGTGCCAGCAGCTTACTGGGCGGGCCTCACACCTTC. Full variable domain (outside the CDR3, taken from reference TRBV7-9 and TRBJ1-2): DTGVSQNPRHKITKRGQNVTFRCDPISEHNRLYWYRQTLGQGPEFLTYFQNEAQLEKSRLLSDRFSAERPKGSFSTLEIQRTEQGDSAMYLCASSLLGGPHTFGSGTRLTVV.

The chain uses TRBV27 and TRBJ2-2; TRBD2 matches 9 bases. This CDR3 comprises 17 residues. The V gene's germline CDR1 is MNHEY and CDR2 SMNVEV (reference sequence). The trim removed 6 bases at V and 5 bases at J, leaving 13 bases unmatched. CDR3 amino acids: CASSAHRLAEGTGELFF. The CDR3 DNA reads TGTGCCAGCAGCGCCCACCGACTAGCGGAAGGGACCGGGGAGCTGTTTTTT.

V usage is TRBV15 and J usage is TRBJ2-1; D ambiguous. The ends were cut back, 1 base at V and 9 bases at J, with 4 bases in the middle. Per germline, CDR1 LNHNV and CDR2 YYDKDF (reference sequence). This CDR3 has 11 residues. The CDR3 loop is CATSRAGEQFF. The CDR3 DNA is TGTGCCACCAGCAGAGCGGGTGAGCAGTTCTTC. The variable domain in full, completed from reference TRBV15 and TRBJ2-1, reads DAMVIQNPRYQVTQFGKPVTLSCSQTLNHNVMYWYQQKSSQAPKLLFHYYDKDFNNEADTPDNFQSRRPNTSFCFLDIRSPGLGDTAMYLCATSRAGEQFFGPGTRLTVL.

The chain carries TRBV13 and TRBJ1-2; TRBD1 is a possible D gene (6 bases). The V gene's germline CDR1 is PRHDT and CDR2 FYEKMQ (reference sequence). Trimming pared 8 bases from V and 4 bases from J, leaving 20 bases between. There are 15 residues in the CDR3. The CDR3 loop is CASGGTDSPIYGYTF. In DNA form, the CDR3 reads TGTGCCAGCGGGGGGACGGACAGCCCCATCTATGGCTACACCTTC.